This T cell receptor (beta chain) is from a study of metastatic and nonmetastatic thyroid tumors (TCRdb year 2020). Background on the whole study: Repertoires were compared across peripheral blood and tumor or nodule tissue samples from malignant and benign thyroid patients. Broader findings and caveats from the paper: In both blood and tumor samples, malignant tumors were reported to have significantly higher TCR beta diversity than benign nodules.

Worth noting for this clone: Its binding antigen is unknown. One end of the junction varies from germline; a read error may be responsible.

From cysteine to phenylalanine, the CDR3 is 14 amino acids long. Just the 42-base CDR3 DNA is kept, in frame starting at base 1. The CDR1 and CDR2 encoded by the germline V gene are SGHTA and FQGNSA. The library was made by PCR. Data came from an Illumina HiSeq 4000. High-throughput sequencing was used to profile the TCR beta-chain CDR3 region of every patient. As for the authors' bioinformatics: CDR3 differences across clinicopathological groups were used to build a classifier for discriminating distant-metastatic papillary thyroid cancer patients. The Shannon index was used to assess repertoire diversity, and the Morisita-Horn index was used to assess tumor-blood repertoire similarity. The public reads were run again by TCRdb, first through fastp at Q25 and then through MiXCR, and only productive beta chains were kept. None of the V and J calls come from the authors' own analysis; TCRdb made them. This sample lists about 13,000 clones; roughly 29% were detected once. 18% of the sample is in the top ten clones.

No patient had received any treatment before thyroid surgery. Patient clinical samples collected from about 2011 to 2019 were retrospectively analysed using T-cell receptor beta sequencing. Sequenced: tumor tissue. The sequence came from a female donor with papillary thyroid cancer or a benign thyroid nodule (not recorded which). Some clones in this sample may be carry-over from other donors' samples. Recombination joined TRBV7-2 with TRBJ2-2, with 8 central nucleotides matching TRBD1. The CDR3 amino acid sequence is: CASSRQGATEELFF. The bases are TGTGCCAGTAGTCGCCAGGGGGCCACCGAGGAGCTGTTTTTT.